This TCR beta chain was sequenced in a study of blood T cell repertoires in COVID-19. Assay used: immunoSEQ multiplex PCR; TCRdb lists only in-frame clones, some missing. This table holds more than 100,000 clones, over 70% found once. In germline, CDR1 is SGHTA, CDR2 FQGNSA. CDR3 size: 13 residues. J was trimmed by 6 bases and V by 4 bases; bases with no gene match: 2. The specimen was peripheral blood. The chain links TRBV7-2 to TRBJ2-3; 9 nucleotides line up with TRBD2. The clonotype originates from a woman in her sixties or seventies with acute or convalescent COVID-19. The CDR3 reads CASSSGTSDTQYF. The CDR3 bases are TGTGCCAGCAGCTCAGGGACTAGCGATACGCAGTATTTT.